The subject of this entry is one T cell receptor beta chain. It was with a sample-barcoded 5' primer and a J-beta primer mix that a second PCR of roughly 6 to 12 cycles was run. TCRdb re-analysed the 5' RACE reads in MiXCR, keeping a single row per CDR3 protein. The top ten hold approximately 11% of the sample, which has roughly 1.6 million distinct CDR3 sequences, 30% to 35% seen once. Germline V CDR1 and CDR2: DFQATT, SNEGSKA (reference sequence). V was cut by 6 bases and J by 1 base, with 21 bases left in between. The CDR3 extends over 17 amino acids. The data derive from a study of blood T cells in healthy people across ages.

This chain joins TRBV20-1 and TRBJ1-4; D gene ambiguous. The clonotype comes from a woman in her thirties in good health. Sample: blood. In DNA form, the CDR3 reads TGCAGTGCCCAAGACGCGCTGAACCCATTAACTAATGAAAAACTGTTTTTT. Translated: CSAQDALNPLTNEKLFF.